Listed below are T cell receptor beta chains from one sample, sequenced in a study of cytomegalovirus exposure and HLA in healthy donors. Assay used: immunoSEQ multiplex PCR; TCRdb lists only in-frame clones, some missing. This table has tens of thousands of clones, 75% to 95% appearing once. The source material was PBMCs. These receptors were obtained from a woman aged 30 to 39 in good health and CMV-seronegative. CDR3s include the opening cysteine and the closing phenylalanine or tryptophan. D genes are given only for firm matches. Rows give clone size only sometimes, using once, few, many, or a class for an expanded clone.

J gene: TRBJ1-1
D gene: -
V gene: TRBV7-6
clone size: -
CDR3 length: 16
CDR3 DNA: TGTGCCAGCAGCTCCACCCTCCCGGGAGGCAACACTGAAGCTTTCTTT
CDR3 protein: CASSSTLPGGNTEAFF

J gene: TRBJ2-3
D gene: TRBD2
V gene: TRBV27
clone size: -
CDR3 length: 15
CDR3 DNA: TGTGCCAGCAGTTCTTCTAGCGGGACGAGGAATACGCAGTATTTT
CDR3 protein: CASSSSSGTRNTQYF

J gene: TRBJ1-5
D gene: TRBD1
V gene: TRBV5-1
clone size: -
CDR3 length: 14
CDR3 DNA: TGCGCCAGCAGCGATGGGACAGCAAATCAGCCCCAGCATTTT
CDR3 protein: CASSDGTANQPQHF

J gene: TRBJ1-2
D gene: TRBD1
V gene: TRBV9
clone size: -
CDR3 length: 15
CDR3 DNA: TGTGCCAGCAGCGTAGCTGAGGGACAGGGGTCTGGCTACACCTTC
CDR3 protein: CASSVAEGQGSGYTF

J gene: TRBJ2-7
D gene: -
V gene: TRBV5-1
clone size: -
CDR3 length: 13
CDR3 DNA: TGCGCCAGCAGCTTGACCGGGAGTTCCGAGCAGTACTTC
CDR3 protein: CASSLTGSSEQYF

J gene: TRBJ1-1
D gene: TRBD1
V gene: TRBV27
clone size: once
CDR3 length: 16
CDR3 DNA: TGTGCCAGCAGTCCTTCGACAGGGCAAGTGAACACTGAAGCTTTCTTT
CDR3 protein: CASSPSTGQVNTEAFF

J gene: TRBJ2-7
D gene: -
V gene: TRBV4-1
clone size: -
CDR3 length: 16
CDR3 DNA: TGCGCCAGCAGCCATTTTTTGAGGGGGGGGACCTACGAGCAGTACTTC
CDR3 protein: CASSHFLRGGTYEQYF

J gene: TRBJ2-1
D gene: -
V gene: TRBV7-9
clone size: -
CDR3 length: 16
CDR3 DNA: TGTGCCAGCAGCTTTAGTGAAACAGGGTTGGGCGATGAGCAGTTCTTC
CDR3 protein: CASSFSETGLGDEQFF

J gene: TRBJ1-5
D gene: -
V gene: TRBV7-9
clone size: -
CDR3 length: 15
CDR3 DNA: TGTGCCAGCAGCTTAGGGACGGGGGGGGATCAGCCCCAGCATTTT
CDR3 protein: CASSLGTGGDQPQHF

J gene: TRBJ2-1
D gene: -
V gene: TRBV5-1
clone size: -
CDR3 length: 17
CDR3 DNA: TGCGCCAGCAGCTTGGCCGGGGCTAGCGAACCCTCCAATGAGCAGTTCTTC
CDR3 protein: CASSLAGASEPSNEQFF

J gene: TRBJ1-2
D gene: TRBD1
V gene: TRBV6-5
clone size: -
CDR3 length: 13
CDR3 DNA: TGTGCCAGCAGAGCGACAGGGATCGATGGCTACACCTTC
CDR3 protein: CASRATGIDGYTF

J gene: TRBJ2-2
D gene: TRBD1
V gene: TRBV6-6
clone size: -
CDR3 length: 16
CDR3 DNA: TGTGCCAGCAGTTACCCCCCGGGACAGGCGACAGGGGAGCTGTTTTTT
CDR3 protein: CASSYPPGQATGELFF

J gene: TRBJ2-7
D gene: TRBD2
V gene: TRBV7-9
clone size: -
CDR3 length: 17
CDR3 DNA: TGTGCCAGCAGCCCGCGGGGAGCGGGAGACCAATCCTACGAGCAGTACTTC
CDR3 protein: CASSPRGAGDQSYEQYF

J gene: TRBJ1-2
D gene: TRBD1
V gene: TRBV27
clone size: once
CDR3 length: 14
CDR3 DNA: TGTGCCAGCAGCGCAAAGGGGGCGATCGGGGGCTACACCTTC
CDR3 protein: CASSAKGAIGGYTF

J gene: TRBJ2-1
D gene: TRBD2
V gene: TRBV29-1
clone size: once
CDR3 length: 14
CDR3 DNA: TGCAGCTTTTTCCCAAGCGGGAGCTACAATGAGCAGTTCTTC
CDR3 protein: CSFFPSGSYNEQFF

J gene: TRBJ2-3
D gene: -
V gene: TRBV7-9
clone size: -
CDR3 length: 14
CDR3 DNA: TGTGCCAGCAGCTTGGCCAGGGGCACAGATACGCAGTATTTT
CDR3 protein: CASSLARGTDTQYF

J gene: TRBJ2-7
D gene: -
V gene: TRBV29-1
clone size: -
CDR3 length: 15
CDR3 DNA: TGCAGCGTTGAAGATCGGCTGGACGGGACCTACGAGCAGTACTTC
CDR3 protein: CSVEDRLDGTYEQYF

J gene: TRBJ2-2
D gene: TRBD1
V gene: TRBV10-3
clone size: -
CDR3 length: 18
CDR3 DNA: TGTGCCATCAAGGCTCCTGGACAGGGGGCGATTGACACCGGGGAGCTGTTTTTT
CDR3 protein: CAIKAPGQGAIDTGELFF

J gene: TRBJ2-1
D gene: -
V gene: TRBV6-5
clone size: -
CDR3 length: 14
CDR3 DNA: TGTGCCAGCAGTTACTCGAGGGTATCCAGCCCGGGGTTCTTC
CDR3 protein: CASSYSRVSSPGFF

J gene: TRBJ1-5
D gene: -
V gene: TRBV5-6
clone size: -
CDR3 length: 18
CDR3 DNA: TGTGCCAGCAGCTTGACACGAGCCCGTACAGGGCCGGGTCAGCCCCAGCATTTT
CDR3 protein: CASSLTRARTGPGQPQHF

J gene: TRBJ1-2
D gene: TRBD1
V gene: TRBV6-6
clone size: -
CDR3 length: 14
CDR3 DNA: TGTGCCAGCAGTACCTCCGGGACAGGGGTGGGCTACACCTTC
CDR3 protein: CASSTSGTGVGYTF

J gene: TRBJ2-5
D gene: TRBD2
V gene: TRBV19
clone size: -
CDR3 length: 15
CDR3 DNA: TGTGCCAGTAGTATTATAATGGCGGGAGGGGAGACCCAGTACTTC
CDR3 protein: CASSIIMAGGETQYF

J gene: TRBJ2-5
D gene: -
V gene: TRBV6-5
clone size: -
CDR3 length: 14
CDR3 DNA: TGTGCCAGCAGTTACTCTGCGGCCCAAGAGACCCAGTACTTC
CDR3 protein: CASSYSAAQETQYF

J gene: TRBJ1-4
D gene: -
V gene: TRBV28
clone size: -
CDR3 length: 14
CDR3 DNA: TGTGCCAGCAGTTTATTCGGGGGGAGTGAAAAACTGTTTTTT
CDR3 protein: CASSLFGGSEKLFF

J gene: TRBJ2-5
D gene: -
V gene: TRBV11-2
clone size: -
CDR3 length: 14
CDR3 DNA: TGTGCCAGCAGCCTTAACAGGGTACAAGAGACCCAGTACTTC
CDR3 protein: CASSLNRVQETQYF

J gene: TRBJ2-2
D gene: TRBD2
V gene: TRBV6-5
clone size: -
CDR3 length: 15
CDR3 DNA: TGTGCCAGCACCCTAGCGGGAGACACTACCGGGGAGCTGTTTTTT
CDR3 protein: CASTLAGDTTGELFF

J gene: TRBJ2-2
D gene: -
V gene: TRBV4-2
clone size: -
CDR3 length: 15
CDR3 DNA: TGTGCCAGCAGCTTGGTAGCAACTCACACCGGGGAGCTGTTTTTT
CDR3 protein: CASSLVATHTGELFF

J gene: TRBJ2-7
D gene: TRBD1
V gene: TRBV5-1
clone size: -
CDR3 length: 17
CDR3 DNA: TGCGCCAGCAGCTTGGCCGGGGACAGGGCTAGCTCCTACGAGCAGTACTTC
CDR3 protein: CASSLAGDRASSYEQYF

J gene: TRBJ2-5
D gene: TRBD1
V gene: TRBV7-2
clone size: -
CDR3 length: 15
CDR3 DNA: TGTGCCAGCAGCTACAGGGGCCCGTACCAAGAGACCCAGTACTTC
CDR3 protein: CASSYRGPYQETQYF

J gene: TRBJ1-1
D gene: -
V gene: TRBV9
clone size: -
CDR3 length: 17
CDR3 DNA: TGTGCCAGCAGCGCAGACCCGGTGGGGGCGTCGGCCACTGAAGCTTTCTTT
CDR3 protein: CASSADPVGASATEAFF

J gene: TRBJ2-6
D gene: -
V gene: TRBV1
clone size: -
CDR3 length: 21
CDR3 DNA: TGCACCAGCAGCTATATAGCGGGACCAGAATCTTCGAGCTCTGGGGCCAACGTCCTGACTTTC
CDR3 protein: CTSSYIAGPESSSSGANVLTF

J gene: TRBJ2-5
D gene: TRBD2
V gene: TRBV9
clone size: -
CDR3 length: 16
CDR3 DNA: TGTGCCAGCAGCCCCGGGCGGGAGGGTCCTAAAGAGACCCAGTACTTC
CDR3 protein: CASSPGREGPKETQYF

J gene: TRBJ2-6
D gene: -
V gene: TRBV4-3
clone size: -
CDR3 length: 18
CDR3 DNA: TGCGCCAGCAGCCAAGATCACCGTGGGAGGACTGGGGCCAACGTCCTGACTTTC
CDR3 protein: CASSQDHRGRTGANVLTF

J gene: TRBJ2-1
D gene: -
V gene: TRBV6-4
clone size: -
CDR3 length: 13
CDR3 DNA: TGTGCCAGCAGTCCTGAGGTGTACAATGAGCAGTTCTTC
CDR3 protein: CASSPEVYNEQFF

J gene: TRBJ2-7
D gene: TRBD2
V gene: TRBV18
clone size: -
CDR3 length: 17
CDR3 DNA: TGTGCCAGCTCACCCAGACTAGCGGGAACGAGCTCCTACGAGCAGTACTTC
CDR3 protein: CASSPRLAGTSSYEQYF

J gene: TRBJ2-7
D gene: -
V gene: TRBV21-1
clone size: -
CDR3 length: 12
CDR3 DNA: TGTGCCAGCAGCAGAGACAGGGACGAGCAGTACTTC
CDR3 protein: CASSRDRDEQYF

J gene: TRBJ1-2
D gene: TRBD1
V gene: TRBV18
clone size: -
CDR3 length: 15
CDR3 DNA: TGTGCCAGCTCACCAGACAGGGCGCTCAACTATGGCTACACCTTC
CDR3 protein: CASSPDRALNYGYTF

J gene: TRBJ1-1
D gene: -
V gene: TRBV10-1
clone size: -
CDR3 length: 13
CDR3 DNA: TGCGCCAGCAGTGAAATGGGGAGCACTGAAGCTTTCTTT
CDR3 protein: CASSEMGSTEAFF

J gene: TRBJ2-7
D gene: TRBD2
V gene: TRBV7-9
clone size: -
CDR3 length: 12
CDR3 DNA: TGTGCCAGCAGCTTATGGGGGGGCGAGCAGTACTTC
CDR3 protein: CASSLWGGEQYF

J gene: TRBJ2-3
D gene: TRBD2
V gene: TRBV7-8
clone size: -
CDR3 length: 20
CDR3 DNA: TGTGCCAGCAGCTTAGTACGTCCTAGCGGAGCCCGCACGGGCACAGATACGCAGTATTTT
CDR3 protein: CASSLVRPSGARTGTDTQYF

J gene: TRBJ1-1
D gene: -
V gene: TRBV5-1
clone size: once
CDR3 length: 14
CDR3 DNA: TGCGCCAGCAGCTTGGGACAGCCGAACACTGAAGCTTTCTTT
CDR3 protein: CASSLGQPNTEAFF

J gene: TRBJ2-1
D gene: TRBD1
V gene: TRBV19
clone size: -
CDR3 length: 14
CDR3 DNA: TGTGCCAGTAGTAGACAGGGGACCTACAATGAGCAGTTCTTC
CDR3 protein: CASSRQGTYNEQFF

J gene: TRBJ2-7
D gene: TRBD2
V gene: TRBV27
clone size: -
CDR3 length: 14
CDR3 DNA: TGTGCCAGCAGCTTCACTAGCGGATACTACGAGCAGTACTTC
CDR3 protein: CASSFTSGYYEQYF

J gene: TRBJ1-1
D gene: -
V gene: TRBV11-2
clone size: -
CDR3 length: 14
CDR3 DNA: TGTGCCAGCAGCTTAGCACCGGTGAACACTGAAGCTTTCTTT
CDR3 protein: CASSLAPVNTEAFF

J gene: TRBJ1-1
D gene: TRBD1
V gene: TRBV7-9
clone size: once
CDR3 length: 15
CDR3 DNA: TGTGCCAGCAGCTCTGACCGGGACAGGGACACTGAAGCTTTCTTT
CDR3 protein: CASSSDRDRDTEAFF

J gene: TRBJ2-1
D gene: TRBD1
V gene: TRBV27
clone size: -
CDR3 length: 13
CDR3 DNA: TGTGCCACCCGGGGACAGGGTTACCATGAGCAGTTCTTC
CDR3 protein: CATRGQGYHEQFF

J gene: TRBJ2-5
D gene: -
V gene: TRBV6-5
clone size: -
CDR3 length: 16
CDR3 DNA: TGTGCCAGCAGTTACGCGGCAGGGGATTACCAAGAGACCCAGTACTTC
CDR3 protein: CASSYAAGDYQETQYF

J gene: TRBJ2-5
D gene: -
V gene: TRBV5-8
clone size: -
CDR3 length: 16
CDR3 DNA: TGTGCCAGCAGCTTGGAGAATGGGATGGAGGGGGAGACCCAGTACTTC
CDR3 protein: CASSLENGMEGETQYF

J gene: TRBJ1-2
D gene: TRBD1
V gene: TRBV19
clone size: -
CDR3 length: 14
CDR3 DNA: TGTGCCAGTAGCAGAAAACAGGGGGGCTATGGCTACACCTTC
CDR3 protein: CASSRKQGGYGYTF

J gene: TRBJ1-1
D gene: -
V gene: TRBV30
clone size: -
CDR3 length: 14
CDR3 DNA: TGTGCCTGGAGTGTACCGGGTTTAGTTGGTGAAGCTTTCTTT
CDR3 protein: CAWSVPGLVGEAFF

J gene: TRBJ2-2
D gene: -
V gene: TRBV28
clone size: -
CDR3 length: 16
CDR3 DNA: TGTGCCAGCAGCCCCCTGCGGGACAGCTACACCGGGGAGCTGTTTTTT
CDR3 protein: CASSPLRDSYTGELFF

J gene: TRBJ1-2
D gene: -
V gene: TRBV7-2
clone size: few
CDR3 length: 15
CDR3 DNA: TGTGCCAGCAGCTTAGCAGAAGTCAGGAACTATGGCTACACCTTC
CDR3 protein: CASSLAEVRNYGYTF

J gene: TRBJ1-5
D gene: -
V gene: TRBV19
clone size: -
CDR3 length: 15
CDR3 DNA: TGTGCCAGTAGTATAGTCGGGGGGGATAATCAGCCCCAGCATTTT
CDR3 protein: CASSIVGGDNQPQHF

J gene: TRBJ1-3
D gene: -
V gene: TRBV30
clone size: -
CDR3 length: 15
CDR3 DNA: TGTGCCTGGAGTGTACGGCGAGGAAGTGGAAACACCATATATTTT
CDR3 protein: CAWSVRRGSGNTIYF

J gene: TRBJ2-1
D gene: TRBD2
V gene: TRBV27
clone size: -
CDR3 length: 17
CDR3 DNA: TGTGCCAGCCGATCCCCACGGACTAGCGGGAGTATGAATGAGCAGTTCTTC
CDR3 protein: CASRSPRTSGSMNEQFF

J gene: TRBJ1-5
D gene: TRBD1
V gene: TRBV19
clone size: -
CDR3 length: 12
CDR3 DNA: TGTGCCAGTAGACAGGGGATTCAGCCCCAGCATTTT
CDR3 protein: CASRQGIQPQHF